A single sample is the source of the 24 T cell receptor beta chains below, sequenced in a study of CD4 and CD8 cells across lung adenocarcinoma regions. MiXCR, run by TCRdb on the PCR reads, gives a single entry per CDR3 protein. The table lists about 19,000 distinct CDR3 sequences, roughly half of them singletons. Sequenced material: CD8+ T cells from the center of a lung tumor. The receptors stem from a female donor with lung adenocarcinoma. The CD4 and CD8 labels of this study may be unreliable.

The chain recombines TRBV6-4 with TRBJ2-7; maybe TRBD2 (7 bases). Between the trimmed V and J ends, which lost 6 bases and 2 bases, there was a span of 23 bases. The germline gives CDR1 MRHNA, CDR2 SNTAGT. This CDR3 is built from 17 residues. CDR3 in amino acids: CASSASPRGREAYEQYF. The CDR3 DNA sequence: TGTGCCAGCAGCGCCTCCCCCAGGGGCCGGGAGGCCTACGAGCAGTACTTC.

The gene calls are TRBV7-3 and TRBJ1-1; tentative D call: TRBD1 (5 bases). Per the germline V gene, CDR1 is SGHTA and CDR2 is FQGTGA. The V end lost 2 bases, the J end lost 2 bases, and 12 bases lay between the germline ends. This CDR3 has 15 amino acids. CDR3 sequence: CASSLGATGNTEAFF. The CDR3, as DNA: TGTGCCAGCAGCTTAGGGGCAACAGGTAACACTGAAGCTTTCTTT.

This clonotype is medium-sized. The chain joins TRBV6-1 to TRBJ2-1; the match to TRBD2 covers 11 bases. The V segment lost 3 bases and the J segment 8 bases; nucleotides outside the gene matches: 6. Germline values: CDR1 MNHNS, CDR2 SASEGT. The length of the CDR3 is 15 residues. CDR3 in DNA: TGTGCCAGCAGTGATGTAGCGGGAGGGCCGTATGAGCAGTTCTTC. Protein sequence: CASSDVAGGPYEQFF.

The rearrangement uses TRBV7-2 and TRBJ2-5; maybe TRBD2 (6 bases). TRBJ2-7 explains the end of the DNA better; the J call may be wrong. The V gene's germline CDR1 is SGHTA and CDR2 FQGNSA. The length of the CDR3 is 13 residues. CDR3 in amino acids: CASSFTSGVEQYF. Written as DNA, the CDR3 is TGTGCCAGCAGCTTTACTTCGGGGGTCGAGCAGTACTTC.

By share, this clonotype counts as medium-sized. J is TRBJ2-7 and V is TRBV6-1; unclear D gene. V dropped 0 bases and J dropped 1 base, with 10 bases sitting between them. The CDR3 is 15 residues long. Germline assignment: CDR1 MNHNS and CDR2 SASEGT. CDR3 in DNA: TGTGCCAGCAGTGAAGCGCTCCACAGATCCTACGAGCAGTACTTC. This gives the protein CASSEALHRSYEQYF.

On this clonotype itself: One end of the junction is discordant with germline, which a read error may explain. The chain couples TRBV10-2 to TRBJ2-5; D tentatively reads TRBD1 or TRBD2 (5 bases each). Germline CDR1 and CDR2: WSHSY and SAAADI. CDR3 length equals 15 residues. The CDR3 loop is CASGTRGRYTETQYF. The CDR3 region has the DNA TGCGCCAGCGGTACGAGGGGACGGTACACAGAGACGCAGTATTTC.

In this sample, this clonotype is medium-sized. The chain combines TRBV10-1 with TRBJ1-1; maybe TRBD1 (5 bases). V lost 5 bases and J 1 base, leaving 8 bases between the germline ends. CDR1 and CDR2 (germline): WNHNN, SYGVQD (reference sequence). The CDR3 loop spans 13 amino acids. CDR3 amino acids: CASSRGQNTEAFF. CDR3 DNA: TGCGCCAGCAGTAGGGGTCAGAACACTGAAGCTTTCTTT.

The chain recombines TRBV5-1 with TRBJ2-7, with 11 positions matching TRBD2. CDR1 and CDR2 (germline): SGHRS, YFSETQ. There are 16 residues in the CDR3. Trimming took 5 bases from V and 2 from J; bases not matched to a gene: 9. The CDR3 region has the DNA TGCGCCAGCAGGAATCTTTTAGCGGGAGGGCCCTACGAGCAGTACGTC. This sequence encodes CASRNLLAGGPYEQYV.

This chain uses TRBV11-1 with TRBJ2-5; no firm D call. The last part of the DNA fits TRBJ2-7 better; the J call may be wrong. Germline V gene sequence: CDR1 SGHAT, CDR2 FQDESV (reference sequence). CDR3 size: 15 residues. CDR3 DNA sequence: TGTGCCAGCAGCTTAGAAAGCGTGTCTGCCTACGAGCAGTACTTC. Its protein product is CASSLESVSAYEQYF.

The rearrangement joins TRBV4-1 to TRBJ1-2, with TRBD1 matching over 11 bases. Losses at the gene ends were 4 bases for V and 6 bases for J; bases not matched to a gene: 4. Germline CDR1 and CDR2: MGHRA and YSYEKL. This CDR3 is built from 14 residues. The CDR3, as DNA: TGCGCCAGCAGCCGATGGACAGGGGGCGATGGCTACACCTTC. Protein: CASSRWTGGDGYTF.

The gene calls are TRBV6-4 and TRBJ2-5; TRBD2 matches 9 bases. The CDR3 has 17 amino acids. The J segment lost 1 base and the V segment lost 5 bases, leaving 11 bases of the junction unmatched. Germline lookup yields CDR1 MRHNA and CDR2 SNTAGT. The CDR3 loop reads CASSPLDSGSGQETQYF. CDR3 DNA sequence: TGTGCCAGCAGTCCCCTTGATAGCGGGAGTGGCCAAGAGACCCAGTACTTC.

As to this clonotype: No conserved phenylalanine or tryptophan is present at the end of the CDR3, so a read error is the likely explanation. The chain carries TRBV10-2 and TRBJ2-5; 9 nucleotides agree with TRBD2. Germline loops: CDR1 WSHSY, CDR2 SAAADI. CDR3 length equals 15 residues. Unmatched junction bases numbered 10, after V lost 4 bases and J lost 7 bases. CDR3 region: CASSVAGEGQTTQYS. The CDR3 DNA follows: TGCGCCAGCAGTGTAGCGGGAGAGGGGCAAACGACCCAGTACTCG.

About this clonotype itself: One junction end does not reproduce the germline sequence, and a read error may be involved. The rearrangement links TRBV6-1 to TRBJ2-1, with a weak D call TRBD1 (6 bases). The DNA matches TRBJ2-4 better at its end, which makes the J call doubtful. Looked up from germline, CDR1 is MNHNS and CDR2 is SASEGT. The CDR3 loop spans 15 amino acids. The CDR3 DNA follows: TGTGCCGCGAGTGGCAGGGGCGGTGCCAAAAAGATTCAGTACTTC. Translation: CAASGRGGAKKIQYF.

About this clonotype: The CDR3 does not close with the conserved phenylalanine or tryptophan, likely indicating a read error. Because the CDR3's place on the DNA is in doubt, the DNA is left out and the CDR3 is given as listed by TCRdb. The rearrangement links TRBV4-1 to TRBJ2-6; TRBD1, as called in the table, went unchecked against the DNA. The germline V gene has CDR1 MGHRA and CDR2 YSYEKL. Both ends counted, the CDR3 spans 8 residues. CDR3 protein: CASSQVGQ.

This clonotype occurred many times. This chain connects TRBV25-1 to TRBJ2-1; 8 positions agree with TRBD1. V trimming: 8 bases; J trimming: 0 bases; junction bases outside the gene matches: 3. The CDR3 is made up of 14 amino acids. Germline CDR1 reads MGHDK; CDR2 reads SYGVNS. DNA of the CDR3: TGTGCCAGCCTTACAGGGGGCTCCTACAATGAGCAGTTCTTC. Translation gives CASLTGGSYNEQFF.

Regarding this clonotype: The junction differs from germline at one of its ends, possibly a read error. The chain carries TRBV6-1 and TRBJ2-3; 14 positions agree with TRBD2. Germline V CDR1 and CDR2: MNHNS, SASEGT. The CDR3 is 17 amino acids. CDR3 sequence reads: CASIGLAGGVGRNTQYF. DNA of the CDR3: TGTGCCAGCATCGGACTAGCGGGGGGTGTAGGGCGCAATACGCAGTATTTC.

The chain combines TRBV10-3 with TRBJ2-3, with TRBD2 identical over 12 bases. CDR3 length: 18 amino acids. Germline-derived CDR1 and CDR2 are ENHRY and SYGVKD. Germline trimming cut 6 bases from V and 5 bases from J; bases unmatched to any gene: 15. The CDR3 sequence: CAIRHKPLAGGPEDTQYF. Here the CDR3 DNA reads TGTGCCATCAGACACAAACCTCTAGCGGGGGGGCCTGAAGATACGCAGTATTTT.

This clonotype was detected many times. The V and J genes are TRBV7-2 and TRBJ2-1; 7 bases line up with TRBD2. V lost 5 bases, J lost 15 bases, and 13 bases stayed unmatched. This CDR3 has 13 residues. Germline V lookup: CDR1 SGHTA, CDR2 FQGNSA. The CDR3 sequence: CASSSVTGGLPFF. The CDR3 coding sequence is TGTGCCAGCAGCAGCGTGACGGGAGGATTGCCGTTCTTC.

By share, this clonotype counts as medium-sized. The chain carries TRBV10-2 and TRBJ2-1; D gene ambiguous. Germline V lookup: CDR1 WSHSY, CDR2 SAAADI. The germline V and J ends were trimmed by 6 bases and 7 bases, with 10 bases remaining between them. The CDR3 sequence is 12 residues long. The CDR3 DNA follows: TGCGCCAGCAGGGGTAGCATGAATGAGCAGTTCTTC. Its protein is CASRGSMNEQFF.

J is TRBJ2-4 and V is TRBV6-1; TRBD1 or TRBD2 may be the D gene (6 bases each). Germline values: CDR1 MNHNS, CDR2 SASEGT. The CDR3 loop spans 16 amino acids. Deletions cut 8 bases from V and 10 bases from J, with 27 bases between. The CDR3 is CASGPHGGRAKEIQYF. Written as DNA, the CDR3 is TGTGCCAGCGGGCCCCACGGGGGCAGGGCCAAAGAGATTCAGTACTTC.

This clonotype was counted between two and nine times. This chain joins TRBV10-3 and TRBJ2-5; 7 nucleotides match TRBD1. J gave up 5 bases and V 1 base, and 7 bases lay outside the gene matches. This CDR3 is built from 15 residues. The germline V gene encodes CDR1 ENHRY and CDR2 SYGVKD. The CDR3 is CAISEFQDRRETQYF. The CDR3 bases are TGTGCCATCAGTGAGTTTCAGGACAGGCGGGAGACCCAGTACTTC.

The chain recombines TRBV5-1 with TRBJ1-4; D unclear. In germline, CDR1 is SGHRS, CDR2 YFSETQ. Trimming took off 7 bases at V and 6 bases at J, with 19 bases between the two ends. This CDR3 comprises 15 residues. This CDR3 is CASALGTAVYEKLFF. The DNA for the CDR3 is TGCGCCAGCGCCCTGGGTACCGCGGTATATGAAAAACTGTTTTTT.

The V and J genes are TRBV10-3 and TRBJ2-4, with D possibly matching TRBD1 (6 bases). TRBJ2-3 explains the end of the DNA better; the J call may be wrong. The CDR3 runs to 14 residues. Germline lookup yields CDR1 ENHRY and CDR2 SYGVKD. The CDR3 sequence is CAGDGGRGADTQYF. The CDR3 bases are TGTGCGGGCGATGGGGGCCGAGGCGCAGATACGCAGTATTTT.

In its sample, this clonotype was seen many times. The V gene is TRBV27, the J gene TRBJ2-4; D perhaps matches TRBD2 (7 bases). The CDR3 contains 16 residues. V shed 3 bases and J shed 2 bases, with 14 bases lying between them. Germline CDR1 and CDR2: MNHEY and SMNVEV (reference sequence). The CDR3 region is CASSFWGRGSKNIQYF. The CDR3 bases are TGTGCCAGCAGTTTTTGGGGGCGGGGGTCCAAAAACATTCAGTACTTC.